A selection of T cell receptor beta chains follows, all from one sample in a study of T cell repertoires in cytomegalovirus infection. Each CDR3 protein is one row after TCRdb ran MiXCR on the reads. Of 150,000 to 200,000 distinct CDR3 sequences in the sample, roughly 30% were seen once. Sequences were obtained from PBMCs. These receptor sequences come from a human donor in good health (CMV status not recorded). Some clones in this sample may be carry-over from other donors' samples. CDR3s include the opening cysteine and the closing phenylalanine or tryptophan. D genes are given only for firm matches. Clone size is not always given. Where it is, it says once, few, many or a class for expanded clones.

many	TRBV19	TRBJ1-2	.	TGTGCCAGTAACGTCCGGGGGGCGACCTATGGCTACACCTTC	CASNVRGATYGYTF
many	TRBV20-1	TRBJ2-3	TRBD2	TGCAGTGCTAGGTCTCCGGGACTAGCGGCAAGCACAGATACGCAGTATTTT	CSARSPGLAASTDTQYF
.	TRBV2	TRBJ2-3	.	TGTGCCAGCAGGCCCGGAGGCGCAGATACGCAGTATTTT	CASRPGGADTQYF
few	TRBV6-6	TRBJ1-2	TRBD1	TGTGCCAGCAGTTACCCGGAGGGGGCCAGTACATCATATGGCTACACCTTC	CASSYPEGASTSYGYTF
many	TRBV11-2	TRBJ2-7	.	TGTGCCAGCAGTAATGGCTACGAGCAGTACTTC	CASSNGYEQYF
many	TRBV7-2	TRBJ1-6	.	TGTGCCAGCAGCTGGGGCGGGGGCGGCTCACCCCTCCACTTT	CASSWGGGGSPLHF
.	TRBV29-1	TRBJ2-5	.	TGCAGCGTTGGGACGCGGGGAACGGGCGAGACCCGGTACTTC	CSVGTRGTGETRYF
few	TRBV27	TRBJ2-3	TRBD2	TGTGCCAGCAGGCTAGCGGGGGGCACAGATACGCAGTATTTT	CASRLAGGTDTQYF
.	TRBV5-1	TRBJ2-5	.	TGCGCCAGCAGCTCCTCCCAAGAGACCCAGTACTTC	CASSSSQETQYF
.	TRBV6-5	TRBJ1-6	.	TGTGCCAGCAGCTTAGGCCCGGGCAATTCACCCCTCCACTTT	CASSLGPGNSPLHF
.	TRBV9	TRBJ1-4	TRBD1	TGTGCCAGCAGCGTCCGGGACAGGGGAGTCGAAACTAATGAAAAACTGTTTTTT	CASSVRDRGVETNEKLFF
few	TRBV6-2/TRBV6-3	TRBJ1-1	.	TGTGCCAGCAGTGAACTAAGGAAAACAGCTTTCTTT	CASSELRKTAFF
.	TRBV7-2	TRBJ2-7	.	TGTGCCAGCAGCTCCGGGACAAGGGGGAGTGTATACGAGCAGTACTTC	CASSSGTRGSVYEQYF
.	TRBV15	TRBJ1-1	.	TGTGCCACCAGCAGAGACCTTTTTGACACTGAAGCTTTCTTT	CATSRDLFDTEAFF
.	TRBV5-6	TRBJ1-3	TRBD1	TGTGCCAGCAGTCCTCTCCGGGACAGGGGGCGAGGAAACACCATATATTTT	CASSPLRDRGRGNTIYF
many	TRBV12-3/TRBV12-4	TRBJ2-1	TRBD1	TGTGCCAGCAGATTCACTCCGGGACAGGGGGCTAAGAATGAGCAGTTCTTC	CASRFTPGQGAKNEQFF
.	TRBV3-1	TRBJ1-1	TRBD1	TGTGCCAGCAGCCACAGGGGGTCTGAAGCTTTCTTT	CASSHRGSEAFF
few	TRBV5-4	TRBJ2-5	.	TGTGCCAGCAGCCCTGACAGTACCATGCAAGAGACCCAGTACTTC	CASSPDSTMQETQYF
once	TRBV10-1	TRBJ2-2	.	TGCGCCAGCAGTGAGGTTAGCGGTCTGAACACCGGGGAGCTGTTTTTT	CASSEVSGLNTGELFF
few	TRBV14	TRBJ2-1	TRBD2	TGTGCCAGCAGCCAAGAAAAACTAGCGGGGGACCACAATGAGCAGTTCTTC	CASSQEKLAGDHNEQFF
.	TRBV7-2	TRBJ1-1	.	TGTGCCAGCAGCCCGATGATGAACACTGAAGCTTTCTTT	CASSPMMNTEAFF
few	TRBV5-1	TRBJ1-1	.	TGCGCCAGCAGCCCCGTAGTAGGGGGGAACACTGAAGCTTTCTTT	CASSPVVGGNTEAFF
once	TRBV7-9	TRBJ1-1	.	TGTGCCAGCAGCTTAGTTGCAGGGGACATCTTT	CASSLVAGDIF
few	TRBV7-9	TRBJ2-7	TRBD1	TGTGCCAGCAGCAAGGGACAGACCCTTTACGAGCAGTACTTC	CASSKGQTLYEQYF
.	TRBV20-1	TRBJ1-2	.	TGCAGTGCTCCCCTTACTAGGATTAACTATGGCTACACCTTC	CSAPLTRINYGYTF
few	TRBV9	TRBJ2-1	TRBD2	TGTGCCAGCAGCGTCGCCCTAGCGGGGTTCACTGAGCAGTTCTTC	CASSVALAGFTEQFF
.	TRBV12-3/TRBV12-4	TRBJ1-1	TRBD1	TGTGCCAGCAGTCCTCGACAGGGGGCTCTACTGAACACTGAAGCTTTCTTT	CASSPRQGALLNTEAFF
.	TRBV11-2	TRBJ2-7	.	TGTGCCAGCAGCTTAGACTTTTCTTTCGGGCGGACAGTGAGCTCCTACGAGCAGTACTTC	CASSLDFSFGRTVSSYEQYF
few	TRBV18	TRBJ2-7	.	TGTGCCAGCTCAACGGACTCCTACGAGCAGTACTTC	CASSTDSYEQYF
.	TRBV7-6	TRBJ2-7	TRBD1	TGTGCCAGCAGCTTAGACGAGACAGGGGATTTCTACGAGCAGTACTTC	CASSLDETGDFYEQYF
.	TRBV6-2/TRBV6-3	TRBJ1-2	TRBD1	TGTGCCAGCAGCTCCGGGACAGGGGCTGGCTATGGCTACACCTTC	CASSSGTGAGYGYTF
.	TRBV6-6	TRBJ2-7	.	TGTGCCAGCAGTTACAAGGGTGGACCCTACGAGCAGTACTTC	CASSYKGGPYEQYF
.	TRBV6-1	TRBJ2-4	TRBD2	TGTGCCAGCAGTCCTCGACTAGCGGGGGGGCTCGCCAAAAACATTCAGTACTTC	CASSPRLAGGLAKNIQYF
.	TRBV7-2	TRBJ2-1	TRBD2	TGTGCCAGCAGCTTTAGTGATTCGGGGGGGTCAGAGCAGTTCTTC	CASSFSDSGGSEQFF
few	TRBV7-2	TRBJ2-5	TRBD2	TGTGCCAGCAGCTCCGAACCGACTAGCGCAGAGACCCAGTACTTC	CASSSEPTSAETQYF
once	TRBV19	TRBJ2-2	.	TGTGCCAGTAGTCCTGGGGGGACCCCCGCCGGGGAGCTGTTTTTT	CASSPGGTPAGELFF
.	TRBV6-2/TRBV6-3	TRBJ1-3	.	TGTGCCAGCAGTTACTCGGGGAGATCTGGAAACACCATATATTTT	CASSYSGRSGNTIYF
few	TRBV7-6	TRBJ2-7	.	TGTGCCAGCAGCTTAACGGCTAGTTCCTACGAGCAGTACTTC	CASSLTASSYEQYF
few	TRBV7-9	TRBJ2-7	TRBD1	TGTGCCAGCAGCTTTCCGGGACAGGGGGTGTACGAGCAGTACTTC	CASSFPGQGVYEQYF
.	TRBV5-1	TRBJ2-5	.	TGCGCCAGCAGCTTGGTTTGCGGACAAGAGACCCAGTACTTC	CASSLVCGQETQYF
.	TRBV6-1	TRBJ1-2	.	TGTGCCAGCAGATCATTAGTCGGTGGCTACACCTTC	CASRSLVGGYTF
many	TRBV7-2	TRBJ2-3	.	TGTGCCAGCAGCACCTCAGCAGATACGCAGTATTTT	CASSTSADTQYF